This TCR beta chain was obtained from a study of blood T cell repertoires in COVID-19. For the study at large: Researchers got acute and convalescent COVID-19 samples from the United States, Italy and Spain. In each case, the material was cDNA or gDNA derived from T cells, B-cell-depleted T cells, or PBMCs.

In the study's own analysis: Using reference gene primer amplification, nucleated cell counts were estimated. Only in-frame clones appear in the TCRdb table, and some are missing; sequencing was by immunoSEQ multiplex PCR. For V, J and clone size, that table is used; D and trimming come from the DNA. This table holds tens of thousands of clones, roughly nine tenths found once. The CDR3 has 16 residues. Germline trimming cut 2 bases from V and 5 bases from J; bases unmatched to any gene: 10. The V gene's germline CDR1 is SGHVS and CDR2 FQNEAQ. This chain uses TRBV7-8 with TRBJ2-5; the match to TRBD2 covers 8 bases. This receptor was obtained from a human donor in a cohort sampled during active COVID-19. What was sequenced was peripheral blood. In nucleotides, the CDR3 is TGTGCCAGCAGCTTATGGAGGAGAGCGGGAGCTGAGACCCAGTACTTC. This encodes CASSLWRRAGAETQYF.